This section outlines one T cell receptor beta chain sequence together with its context. What it binds is not known. The entry originates in a study of cytomegalovirus exposure and HLA in healthy donors. The data were produced by immunoSEQ multiplex PCR, yet TCRdb's version contains in-frame clones alone and is incomplete. The sample records about 180,000 clones, about 89% being singletons. Study conclusions and caveats: That first-cohort TCR clusters tended to co-occur in the 90 to 150 validation repertoires was found in a later analysis.

The CDR3 covers 15 residues. The ends were cut back, 1 base at V and 6 bases at J, with 12 bases in the middle. Germline CDR1 is SGHTA and CDR2 is FQGNSA. Input material: PBMCs. This sequence originates from a young man in good health and CMV-seropositive. The V and J genes are TRBV7-2 and TRBJ2-2; D may be TRBD1 (6 bases). The CDR3: CASSLGVGAAGELFF. Here the CDR3 DNA reads TGTGCCAGCAGCTTAGGGGTGGGGGCAGCCGGGGAGCTGTTTTTT. Looking up the rest from reference TRBV7-2 and TRBJ2-2 gives the full variable domain: GAGVSQSPSNKVTEKGKDVELRCDPISGHTALYWYRQSLGQGLEFLIYFQGNSAPDKSGLPSDRFSAERTGGSVSTLTIQRTQQEDSAVYLCASSLGVGAAGELFFGEGSRLTVL.